These 22 T cell receptor beta chains share one sample of origin, sequenced in a study of T cells expressing NK-cell markers (dated by TCRdb to 2020 to 2021). Library preparation employed 5' RACE. The reads were generated on an Illumina HiSeq 2000. TCRdb reprocessed the raw reads; every CDR3 protein sequence is a single record, and DNA is not supplied. This sample's table contains about 260,000 distinct CDR3 sequences. About 0.4% of the sample comes from the top ten. Specimen: blood T cells: a sorted CD56 or NKG2C T cell subset, CD4+ or CD8+ T cells, or bulk PBMC T cells (not recorded which). The receptors here all came from a man younger than 35 in good health. Donor details come from another sample of the same person, matched by shared clones.

This sequence joins TRBV7-2 and TRBJ1-2. The CDR3 is made up of 14 amino acids. The germline CDR1 and CDR2 sequences are SGHTA and FQGNSA. The CDR3 reads CASSLANSANGYTF.

The gene calls are TRBV5-1 and TRBJ2-1; TCRdb calls TRBD2, which cannot be checked without DNA. The CDR3 is made up of 16 amino acids. The germline CDR1 and CDR2 sequences are SGHRS and YFSETQ. CDR3 residues: CASRGGLDAGSNEQFF.

CDR3 sequence: CASSARDRGAEKLFF. V and J are TRBV9 and TRBJ1-4; TCRdb picks TRBD1, but there is no DNA to check that call. The germline V gene has CDR1 SGDLS and CDR2 YYNGEE. The CDR3 has 15 residues.

The chain joins TRBV5-4 to TRBJ1-2; TCRdb designates TRBD1, a call that cannot be tested without DNA. This CDR3 is built from 13 residues. From germline, CDR1 is SGHNT and CDR2 YYREEE (reference sequence). The chain's CDR3 is CASSLDRSYGYTF.

The gene calls are TRBV7-2 and TRBJ1-1. Germline CDR1 and CDR2: SGHTA and FQGNSA. The CDR3 contains 13 residues. This chain's CDR3 is CASSLGIGIEAFF.

V gene TRBV10-3 combines with J gene TRBJ2-5; TCRdb selects TRBD1, and the lack of DNA leaves this call unchecked. This CDR3 is built from 13 residues. In germline, CDR1 is ENHRY, CDR2 SYGVKD. The CDR3 sequence: CAITEPGLETQYF.

The chain combines TRBV20-1 with TRBJ2-1; TCRdb names TRBD2, which stays unverified in the absence of DNA. The CDR3 totals 14 residues. Looked up from germline, CDR1 is DFQATT and CDR2 is SNEGSKA (reference sequence). CDR3 sequence: CSARGGLAGIEQFF.

The gene calls are TRBV20-1 and TRBJ2-3; no DNA is available, so the TRBD2 call from TCRdb remains unchecked. This CDR3 is built from 15 residues. The V gene's germline CDR1 is DFQATT and CDR2 SNEGSKA (reference sequence). The CDR3 region is CSAPGGSGSTDTQYF.

V usage is TRBV7-2 and J usage is TRBJ1-2. Looked up from germline, CDR1 is SGHTA and CDR2 is FQGNSA. The CDR3 runs 14 residues. Here the CDR3 reads CASSLVAAQNGYTF. Variable domain in full (rest from reference TRBV7-2 and TRBJ1-2): GAGVSQSPSNKVTEKGKDVELRCDPISGHTALYWYRQSLGQGLEFLIYFQGNSAPDKSGLPSDRFSAERTGGSVSTLTIQRTQQEDSAVYLCASSLVAAQNGYTFGSGTRLTVV.

The rearrangement links TRBV20-1 to TRBJ2-3. From germline, CDR1 is DFQATT and CDR2 SNEGSKA (reference sequence). This CDR3 contains 15 residues. CDR3: CSARVRSLLADTQYF.

The chain couples TRBV5-1 to TRBJ2-3; TCRdb calls TRBD1, which cannot be checked without DNA. CDR3 size: 18 residues. The germline CDR1 and CDR2 sequences are SGHRS and YFSETQ. CDR3 protein: CASSLKGQGAWSTDTQYF.

The gene calls are TRBV3-1 and TRBJ2-3. CDR3 size: 14 residues. Germline assignment: CDR1 LGHDT and CDR2 YNNKEL (reference sequence). The CDR3 region is CASSHGGSTDTQYF.

The CDR3: CASSLSLEAFF. The rearrangement uses TRBV7-8 and TRBJ1-1. Per germline, CDR1 SGHVS and CDR2 FQNEAQ. There are 11 residues in the CDR3.

The V gene is TRBV7-9, the J gene TRBJ2-5; TCRdb designates TRBD1, a call that cannot be tested without DNA. The germline V gene encodes CDR1 SEHNR and CDR2 FQNEAQ (reference sequence). This CDR3 has 16 residues. The CDR3: CASSPKPGRRQETQYF.

J is TRBJ2-7 and V is TRBV18. Germline loops: CDR1 KGHSH, CDR2 LQKENI. The CDR3 is 13 amino acids. This CDR3 is CASSPQEHLEQYF.

The chain uses TRBV12-3 or TRBV12-4 and TRBJ2-1. CDR3 length: 12 residues. The CDR3 region is CASSLRSDEQFF.

This chain uses TRBV3-2 with TRBJ2-3; no DNA is available, so the TRBD1 call from TCRdb remains unchecked. TRBV3-2 is designated a pseudogene. The CDR3 is 15 amino acids. This chain's CDR3 is CASSYTGLAPDTQYF.

The chain couples TRBV6-1 to TRBJ2-7. Germline V gene lookup returns CDR1 MNHNS and CDR2 SASEGT. The CDR3 is made up of 15 amino acids. CDR3 residues: CASSLGATGSYEQYF.

The chain joins TRBV12-3 or TRBV12-4 to TRBJ2-3; with no DNA, the TCRdb D assignment of TRBD2 cannot be verified. The CDR3 spans 18 residues. CDR3 loop: CASSLGLGLAGATDTQYF.

The rearrangement joins TRBV24-1 to TRBJ2-1; the TRBD2 assignment by TCRdb is unverifiable without DNA. CDR1 is KGHDR, CDR2 SFDVKD, per germline. CDR3 length equals 16 residues. CDR3: CATSDSQGHLATEQFF.

The V gene is TRBV4-1, the J gene TRBJ2-3. This CDR3 comprises 16 residues. From germline, CDR1 is MGHRA and CDR2 YSYEKL. The CDR3: CASSQDGSGITDTQYF.

The rearrangement joins TRBV29-1 to TRBJ1-3. Germline CDR1 is SQVTM and CDR2 is ANQGSEA. The CDR3 contains 12 residues. CDR3 sequence reads: CSVEVAGNTIYF.